These 2 T cell receptor beta chains originate from one sample sequenced in a study of molecular identifiers for immune sequencing clone quantification. TCRdb itself ran the PCR reads through MiXCR, one entry per CDR3 protein. The sample lists some 590,000 distinct CDR3 sequences, around 25% occurring once. Specimen: naive CD8+ T cells from blood, with Jurkat cell RNA spiked in. The subset denotes: FACS-sorted CD8+CD4-CCR7+CD45RA+ naive T cells. Receptor source: a human donor in good health. Some libraries in this study had Jurkat cell RNA spiked in.

This clonotype appeared many times. The chain links TRBV7-6 to TRBJ2-1; weak D call: TRBD2 (6 bases). V was trimmed by 5 bases and J by 7 bases, leaving 12 bases between them. The CDR3 spans 13 residues. CDR1 is SGHVS and CDR2 is FNYEAQ in the germline V gene. CDR3 DNA sequence: TGTGCCAGCAGCACAACTAGCAGGAATGAGCAGTTCTTC. This codes for CASSTTSRNEQFF.

Many counts were recorded for this clonotype. The chain recombines TRBV18 with TRBJ1-1, with D unclear. Germline CDR1 and CDR2: KGHSH and LQKENI. V was shortened by 0 bases and J by 2 bases, with 10 bases between the two germline ends. CDR3 length: 15 residues. DNA of the CDR3: TGTGCCAGCTCACCACCTCCCGGGGTTAACACTGAAGCTTTCTTT. Translation gives CASSPPPGVNTEAFF.